These T cell receptor beta chains were read from a single sample in a study of cytomegalovirus exposure and HLA in healthy donors. This table comes from immunoSEQ multiplex PCR, and its TCRdb copy is limited to in-frame clones, with some not included. The sample lists about 140,000 clones; approximately 79% were seen once. Sequencing input: PBMCs. The receptors were sampled from a woman between 25 and 40 years old in good health and CMV-seronegative. CDR3s include the opening cysteine and the closing phenylalanine or tryptophan. D genes are given only for firm matches. The size entry is marked missing in some rows and otherwise reads once, few, many or a size class.

d_call clone_size j_call v_call cdr3_nt cdr3_aa
TRBD1 . TRBJ2-3 TRBV5-5 TGTGCCGCCCGCCGGGACAGGACCACAGATACGCAGTATTTT CAARRDRTTDTQYF
TRBD1 . TRBJ1-6 TRBV6-1 TGTGCCAGCAGTCTAGGACAGGGGACGCCCCTCCACTTT CASSLGQGTPLHF
TRBD2 . TRBJ2-2 TRBV7-2 TGTGCCAGCAGCTTAGGCGGGGGCACCGGGGAGCTGTTTTTT CASSLGGGTGELFF
TRBD1 . TRBJ1-1 TRBV10-2 TGCGCCAGCAGTGAGTGGCAGGGGGAAGCTGAAGCTTTCTTT CASSEWQGEAEAFF
TRBD1 . TRBJ1-6 TRBV7-2 TGTGCCAGCAGCTTAGAAGGGACAGGGGTTTCACCCCTCCACTTT CASSLEGTGVSPLHF
. few TRBJ1-3 TRBV7-9 TGTGCCAGCAGCTTTGGACAGATTGGAAACACCATATATTTT CASSFGQIGNTIYF
. once TRBJ2-7 TRBV27 TGTGCCAGCAGTTCCGGCGGACTGCAGCCCTCCTCGGACGAGCAGTACTTC CASSSGGLQPSSDEQYF
. once TRBJ2-7 TRBV5-4 TGTGCCAGCAGCTTGGGACAGACCATAGAGGACGAGCAGTACTTC CASSLGQTIEDEQYF
TRBD1 . TRBJ2-4 TRBV6-6 TGTGCCAGCAGTCGGACAGGGGGCTTGAACATTCAGTACTTC CASSRTGGLNIQYF
TRBD1 . TRBJ2-7 TRBV6-1 TGTGCCAGCATTTTCGGACAGGGTAACTCCTACGAGCAGTACTTC CASIFGQGNSYEQYF
. . TRBJ2-5 TRBV5-8 TGTGCCAGCAGCCGCGGACTCCAAGAGACCCAGTACTTC CASSRGLQETQYF
TRBD1 . TRBJ2-7 TRBV7-6 TGTGCCAGCAGCCCCCGGGACAGCCTTTTATACGAGCAGTACTTC CASSPRDSLLYEQYF
TRBD2 . TRBJ2-3 TRBV5-6 TGTGCCAGCAGCCCCCTACGGCGCGGGAGATACACAGATACGCAGTATTTT CASSPLRRGRYTDTQYF
. . TRBJ1-5 TRBV10-3 TGTGCCATCAGTGAGCAGATAGGGACAAGTAGCAATCAGCCCCAGCATTTT CAISEQIGTSSNQPQHF
TRBD1 . TRBJ1-5 TRBV15 TGTGCCACCAGCAGAGCGGGACAGGGCGGCAATCAGCCCCAGCATTTT CATSRAGQGGNQPQHF
. . TRBJ1-2 TRBV7-3 TGTGCCAGCAGCTTCGAAGGGGTCTATGGCTACACCTTC CASSFEGVYGYTF
TRBD1 . TRBJ1-3 TRBV19 TGTGCCAGTAGTAACAGGGGAGCTGGAAACACCATATATTTT CASSNRGAGNTIYF
. . TRBJ2-7 TRBV28 TGTGCCAGCAGTTACGGGGGAATCTACGAGCAGTACTTC CASSYGGIYEQYF
TRBD1 . TRBJ2-7 TRBV27 TGTGCCAGCAGCCACGGACAGGGGACCGCCTACGAGCAGTACTTC CASSHGQGTAYEQYF
. . TRBJ2-7 TRBV11-2 TGTGCCAGCAGCTTAGCCAGAAACGAGCAGTACTTC CASSLARNEQYF
. . TRBJ1-1 TRBV25-1 TGTGCCAGCGGCGCGGGGCCTTCTGAAGCTTTCTTT CASGAGPSEAFF
. . TRBJ2-5 TRBV7-2 TGTGCCAGCAGCTTAGGGGGCCAGAACAGGGAGACCCAGTACTTC CASSLGGQNRETQYF
. . TRBJ2-7 TRBV6-4 TGTGCCAGACCTCTTGCCCTCCATCCGGAACAGATCGAGCAGTACTTC CARPLALHPEQIEQYF
TRBD2 . TRBJ2-1 TRBV4-3 TGCGCCAGCAGCCGGGGGGGGAGCTACAATGAGCAGTTCTTC CASSRGGSYNEQFF
TRBD1 few TRBJ2-1 TRBV29-1 TGCAGCGTTGAATCCGACAGGGGGGACAATGAGCAGTTCTTC CSVESDRGDNEQFF
TRBD1 . TRBJ1-5 TRBV7-9 TGTGCCAGCAGCTTCTCAGGGGGGCCCCTAAGGAGCAATCAGCCCCAGCATTTT CASSFSGGPLRSNQPQHF
. few TRBJ1-1 TRBV10-3 TGTGCCACGCAAGGGGGGGTGAACACTGAAGCTTTCTTT CATQGGVNTEAFF
. . TRBJ2-3 TRBV28 TGTGCCAGCAGTTCAGGACTCCCTGTTAGAGATACGCAGTATTTT CASSSGLPVRDTQYF
. few TRBJ1-2 TRBV30 TGTGCCTGGAGTGTCGCCAGGCACTATGGCTACACCTTC CAWSVARHYGYTF
. . TRBJ2-1 TRBV7-2 TGTGCCAGCAGCTTACAGGGCCCATCCAATGAGCAGTTCTTC CASSLQGPSNEQFF
TRBD1 . TRBJ2-7 TRBV28 TGTGCCAGCAGTTTCTTGCCGGGACAGGGGCGCGAGCAGTACTTC CASSFLPGQGREQYF
. . TRBJ2-3 TRBV28 TGTGCCAGCAGTTTAACTAGCTCAGTAACAGATACGCAGTATTTT CASSLTSSVTDTQYF
. few TRBJ1-1 TRBV6-1 TGTGCCAGCCAATGGGGGGTTGGTACTGAAGCTTTCTTT CASQWGVGTEAFF
. . TRBJ2-7 TRBV30 TGTGCCTCAAGCTCGCCCTACGAGCAGTACTTC CASSSPYEQYF
. . TRBJ2-2 TRBV18 TGTGCCAGCTCACCACCAAGGGCCGGGGAACACACCGGGGAGCTGTTTTTT CASSPPRAGEHTGELFF
. . TRBJ2-1 TRBV11-3 TGTGCCAGCAGCTATCGGGGGGCTTACAATGAGCAGTTCTTC CASSYRGAYNEQFF
TRBD2 . TRBJ2-7 TRBV5-8 TGTGCCAGCAGCCTAGGACTAGCGGGAGGGTACGAGCAGTACTTC CASSLGLAGGYEQYF
TRBD1 . TRBJ2-7 TRBV4-1 TGCGCCAGCAGCCTCAAACAGGGGGCGAGGGAGCAGTACTTC CASSLKQGAREQYF
TRBD2 . TRBJ2-1 TRBV11-3 TGTGCCAGCAGCTTAGAAGCGGGAGGCCTACCCAGGCAGTTCTTC CASSLEAGGLPRQFF
. . TRBJ2-7 TRBV7-9 TGTGCCAGCAGCTTAGACGAGCCTGTTGAATGGGAGCAGTACTTC CASSLDEPVEWEQYF
TRBD1 few TRBJ2-7 TRBV5-4 TGTGCCAGCAGCTTGGAGACAGGGGGATGGGACGAGCAGTACTTC CASSLETGGWDEQYF
. . TRBJ2-3 TRBV29-1 TGCAGCGTTGAGGAGGTCAGCACAGATACGCAGTATTTT CSVEEVSTDTQYF
. . TRBJ1-2 TRBV5-1 TGCGCCAGCAGTACACAGGGAGTTGGCTACACCTTC CASSTQGVGYTF
. . TRBJ1-1 TRBV5-1 TGCGCCAGCAGCCCCCAGGGCCCCACTGAAGCTTTCTTT CASSPQGPTEAFF
TRBD2 . TRBJ2-3 TRBV2 TGTGCCAGCAGTGAACTAGCGGGACTCCTAAGCACAGATACGCAGTATTTT CASSELAGLLSTDTQYF
. . TRBJ2-3 TRBV6-1 TGTGCCAGCAGGCCGGGACTCCTGGGCCCAGATACGCAGTATTTT CASRPGLLGPDTQYF
TRBD2 . TRBJ2-7 TRBV7-8 TGTGCCAGCAGCAAAATGGTGGCGGGAGTATCATCCTACGAGCAGTACTTC CASSKMVAGVSSYEQYF